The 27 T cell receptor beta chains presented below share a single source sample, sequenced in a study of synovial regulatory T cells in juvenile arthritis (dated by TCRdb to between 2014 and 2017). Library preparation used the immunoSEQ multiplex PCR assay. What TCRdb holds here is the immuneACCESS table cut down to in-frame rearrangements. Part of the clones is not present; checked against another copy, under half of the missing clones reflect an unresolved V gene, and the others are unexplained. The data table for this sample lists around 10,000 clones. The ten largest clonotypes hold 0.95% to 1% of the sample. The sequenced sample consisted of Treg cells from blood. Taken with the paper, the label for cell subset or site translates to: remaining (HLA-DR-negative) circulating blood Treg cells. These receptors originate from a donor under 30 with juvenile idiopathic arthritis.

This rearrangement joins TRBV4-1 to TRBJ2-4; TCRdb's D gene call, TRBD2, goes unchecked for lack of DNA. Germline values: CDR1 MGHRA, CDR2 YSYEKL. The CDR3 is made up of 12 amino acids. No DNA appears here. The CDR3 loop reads CASSQDRNIQYF.

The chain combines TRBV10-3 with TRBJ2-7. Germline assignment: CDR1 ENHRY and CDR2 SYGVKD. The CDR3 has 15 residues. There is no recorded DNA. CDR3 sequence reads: CAISESRARVYEQYF.

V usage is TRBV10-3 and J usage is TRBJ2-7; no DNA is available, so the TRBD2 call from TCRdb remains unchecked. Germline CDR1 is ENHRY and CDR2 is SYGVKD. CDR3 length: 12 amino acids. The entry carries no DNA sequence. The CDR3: CATKADVYEQYF.

CDR3 region: CASSPFAGDTGELFF. This rearrangement joins TRBV18 to TRBJ2-2; the TRBD2 assignment by TCRdb is unverifiable without DNA. This CDR3 is built from 15 residues. The nucleotide record is missing. Germline lookup yields CDR1 KGHSH and CDR2 LQKENI.

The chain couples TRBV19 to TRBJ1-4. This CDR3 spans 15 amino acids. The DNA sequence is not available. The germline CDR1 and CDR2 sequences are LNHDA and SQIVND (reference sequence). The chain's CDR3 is CASSPRTPLREKLFF.

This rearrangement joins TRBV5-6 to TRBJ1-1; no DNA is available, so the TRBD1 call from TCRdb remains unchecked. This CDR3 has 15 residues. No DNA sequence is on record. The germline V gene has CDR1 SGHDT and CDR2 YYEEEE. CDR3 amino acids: CASSGPDSQYTEAFF.

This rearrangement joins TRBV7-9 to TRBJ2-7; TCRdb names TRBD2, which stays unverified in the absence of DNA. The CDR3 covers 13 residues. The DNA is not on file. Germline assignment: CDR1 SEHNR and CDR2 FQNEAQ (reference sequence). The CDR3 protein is CASSLVYAYEQYF.

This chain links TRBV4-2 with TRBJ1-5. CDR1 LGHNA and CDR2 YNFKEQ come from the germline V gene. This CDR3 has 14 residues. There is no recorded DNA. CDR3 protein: CASSQGGHNQPQHF.

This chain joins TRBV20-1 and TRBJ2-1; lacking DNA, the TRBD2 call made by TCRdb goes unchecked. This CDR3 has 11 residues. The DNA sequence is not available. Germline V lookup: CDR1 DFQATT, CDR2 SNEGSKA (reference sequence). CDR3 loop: CSLAGVNEQFF.

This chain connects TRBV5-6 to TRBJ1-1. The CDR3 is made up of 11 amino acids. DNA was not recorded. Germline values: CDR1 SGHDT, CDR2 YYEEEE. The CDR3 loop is CASSLRTEAFF.

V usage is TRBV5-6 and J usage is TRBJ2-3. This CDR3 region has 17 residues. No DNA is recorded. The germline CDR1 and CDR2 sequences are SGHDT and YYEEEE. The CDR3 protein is CASSGRRGGLPTDTQYF. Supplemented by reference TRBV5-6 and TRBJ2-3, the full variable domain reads DAGVTQSPTHLIKTRGQQVTLRCSPKSGHDTVSWYQQALGQGPQFIFQYYEEEERQRGNFPDRFSGHQFPNYSSELNVNALLLGDSALYLCASSGRRGGLPTDTQYFGPGTRLTVL.

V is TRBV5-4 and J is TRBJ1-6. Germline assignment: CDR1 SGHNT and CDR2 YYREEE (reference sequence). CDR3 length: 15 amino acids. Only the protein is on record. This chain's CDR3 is CASSLVGGNNSPLHF.

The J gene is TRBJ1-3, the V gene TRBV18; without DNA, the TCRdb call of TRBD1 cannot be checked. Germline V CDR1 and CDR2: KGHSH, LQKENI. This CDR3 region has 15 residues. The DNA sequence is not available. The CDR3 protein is CASSPFQHSGNTIYF.

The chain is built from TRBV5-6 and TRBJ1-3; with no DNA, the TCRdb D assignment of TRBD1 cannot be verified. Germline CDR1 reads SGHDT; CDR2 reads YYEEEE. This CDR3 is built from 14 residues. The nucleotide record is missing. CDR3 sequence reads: CASSFGRVGNTIYF.

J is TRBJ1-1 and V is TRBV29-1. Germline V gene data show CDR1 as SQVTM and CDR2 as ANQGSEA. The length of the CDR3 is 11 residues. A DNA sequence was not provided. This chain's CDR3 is CSVETHTEAFF.

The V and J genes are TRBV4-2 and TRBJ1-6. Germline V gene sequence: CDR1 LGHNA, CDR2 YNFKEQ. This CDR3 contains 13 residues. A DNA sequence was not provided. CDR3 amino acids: CASSQDSVSPLHF.

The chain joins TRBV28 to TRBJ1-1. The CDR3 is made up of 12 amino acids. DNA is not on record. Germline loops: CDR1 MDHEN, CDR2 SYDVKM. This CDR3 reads CASSFLNGEAFF.

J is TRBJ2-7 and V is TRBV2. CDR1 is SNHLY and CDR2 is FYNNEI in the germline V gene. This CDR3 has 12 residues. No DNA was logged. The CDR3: CASSEEGWEQYF. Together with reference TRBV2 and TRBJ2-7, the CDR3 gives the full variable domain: EPEVTQTPSHQVTQMGQEVILRCVPISNHLYFYWYRQILGQKVEFLVSFYNNEISEKSEIFDDQFSVERPDGSNFTLKIRSTKLEDSAMYFCASSEEGWEQYFGPGTRLTVT.

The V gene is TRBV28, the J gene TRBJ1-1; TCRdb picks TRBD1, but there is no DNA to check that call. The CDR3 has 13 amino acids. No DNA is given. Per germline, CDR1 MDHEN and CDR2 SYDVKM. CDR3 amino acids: CASTHGGGLRAFF.

The CDR3 region is CASSFYYTRTRDEQFF. This rearrangement joins TRBV7-9 to TRBJ2-1; the TCRdb call, TRBD2, lacks DNA for checking. There are 16 residues in the CDR3. No DNA sequence is on record. Germline CDR1 is SEHNR and CDR2 is FQNEAQ (reference sequence). Using reference TRBV7-9 and TRBJ2-1 for the parts outside the CDR3, the full variable domain is DTGVSQNPRHKITKRGQNVTFRCDPISEHNRLYWYRQTLGQGPEFLTYFQNEAQLEKSRLLSDRFSAERPKGSFSTLEIQRTEQGDSAMYLCASSFYYTRTRDEQFFGPGTRLTVL.

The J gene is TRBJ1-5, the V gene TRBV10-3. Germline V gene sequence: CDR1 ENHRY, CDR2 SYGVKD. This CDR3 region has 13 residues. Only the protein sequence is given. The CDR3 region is CAIKGGGNQPQHF.

CDR3 in amino acids: CASSLGASSNQPQHF. V is TRBV28 and J is TRBJ1-5; TCRdb calls TRBD1, which cannot be checked without DNA. Germline-derived CDR1 and CDR2 are MDHEN and SYDVKM. This CDR3 is built from 15 residues. DNA is not on record.

The CDR3 loop is CASSQLLAGSYEQYF. This chain uses TRBV4-2 with TRBJ2-7; lacking DNA, the TRBD2 call made by TCRdb goes unchecked. Germline assignment: CDR1 LGHNA and CDR2 YNFKEQ. CDR3 length: 15 residues. The record lacks a DNA sequence.

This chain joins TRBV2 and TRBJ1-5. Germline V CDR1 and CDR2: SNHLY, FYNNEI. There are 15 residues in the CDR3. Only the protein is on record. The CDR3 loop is CASRRVGDSNQPQHF.

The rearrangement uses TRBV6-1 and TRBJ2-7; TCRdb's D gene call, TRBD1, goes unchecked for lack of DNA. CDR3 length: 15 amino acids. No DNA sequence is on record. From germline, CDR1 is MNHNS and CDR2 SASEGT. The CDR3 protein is CASSPDRGHGYEQYF.

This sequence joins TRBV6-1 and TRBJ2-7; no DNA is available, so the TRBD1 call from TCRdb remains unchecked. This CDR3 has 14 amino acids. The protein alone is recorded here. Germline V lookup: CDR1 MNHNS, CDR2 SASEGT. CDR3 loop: CAGGQQTGRYEQYF.

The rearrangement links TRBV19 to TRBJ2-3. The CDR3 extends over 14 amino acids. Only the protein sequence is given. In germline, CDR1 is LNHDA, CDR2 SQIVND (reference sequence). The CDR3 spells CASSLGVSTDTQYF.